Presented here are 5 T cell receptor beta chains from one specimen sequenced in a study of radiotherapy plus CTLA-4 blockade in lung cancer. Sequencing used immunoSEQ multiplex PCR; TCRdb keeps in-frame clones, though not all of them. The data contain about 48,000 clones, 75% to 90% of them seen just once; the ten biggest clones take up around a sixth. Source: peripheral blood, taken from a patient treated with radiotherapy plus ipilimumab. The receptors were sampled from a human donor with non-small cell lung cancer that progressed on radiotherapy plus ipilimumab. Some clones in this sample may be carry-over from other donors' samples.

In its sample, this clone is medium-sized (0.01 to 0.1%). This rearrangement joins TRBV5-4 to TRBJ2-7; the D gene is possibly TRBD2 (6 bases). In germline, CDR1 is SGHNT, CDR2 YYREEE (reference sequence). Deletions cut 1 base from V and 6 bases from J, with 20 bases between. This CDR3 has 16 residues. CDR3 bases: TGTGCCAGCAGCTTGTTAGGCGGGGTAGGAGCGGGCGAGCAGTACTTC. It specifies CASSLLGGVGAGEQYF.

This rearrangement joins TRBV29-1 to TRBJ1-1; D might be TRBD1 (6 bases). Germline CDR1 and CDR2: SQVTM and ANQGSEA. The V gene lost 5 bases and the J gene lost 0 bases, with 10 bases spanning the gap. CDR3 length equals 13 residues. CDR3 residues: CSVLGGVNTEAFF. The CDR3 coding sequence is TGCAGCGTTTTAGGGGGGGTGAACACTGAAGCTTTCTTT. Together with reference TRBV29-1 and TRBJ1-1, the CDR3 gives the full variable domain: SAVISQKPSRDICQRGTSLTIQCQVDSQVTMMFWYRQQPGQSLTLIATANQGSEATYESGFVIDKFPISRPNLTFSTLTVSNMSPEDSSIYLCSVLGGVNTEAFFGQGTRLTVV.

V gene TRBV6-1 combines with J gene TRBJ2-1, with a tentative D call TRBD1 (6 bases). Germline V gives CDR1 MNHNS, CDR2 SASEGT. The CDR3 is 14 amino acids. Trimming shortened V by 6 bases and J by 2 bases, and 11 bases separated the two germline ends. The CDR3 region has the DNA TGTGCCAGCAGGACAGGTTCTACCTACAATGAGCAGTTCTTC. As protein: CASRTGSTYNEQFF.

The chain employs TRBV13 and TRBJ2-7, with D tentatively TRBD1 (5 bases). The CDR3 extends over 17 amino acids. Trimming took off 1 base at V and 7 bases at J, with 23 bases between the two ends. The germline CDR1 and CDR2 sequences are PRHDT and FYEKMQ (reference sequence). The CDR3 here is CASSLVPRQRTLGEQYF. The CDR3, as DNA: TGTGCCAGCAGCTTAGTCCCCCGACAGCGCACACTGGGGGAGCAGTACTTC.

CDR3 sequence reads: CASSLGPPNTDTQYF. Written as DNA, the CDR3 is TGTGCCAGCAGTTTAGGCCCGCCGAACACAGATACGCAGTATTTT. This sequence joins TRBV27 and TRBJ2-3; D remains ambiguous. This CDR3 contains 15 residues. Germline V CDR1 and CDR2: MNHEY, SMNVEV (reference sequence). V was pared by 2 bases and J by 2 bases, with 11 bases between.